This is a list of T cell receptor beta chains from one sample in a study of CD8+ T cells in alopecia areata. The protocol was immunoSEQ multiplex PCR, while the TCRdb copy is restricted to in-frame clones and leaves out a portion. This table holds some 160,000 clones, approximately 65% found once. Here the sequenced sample was CD4+ T cells sorted from blood, taken at week 4, from a patient treated with tofacitinib. The receptor set was obtained from a human donor with alopecia areata. Both conserved end residues are part of each CDR3. The order of the fields is CDR3 length, D gene, V gene, clone size, J gene, CDR3 DNA, CDR3 protein. D genes are given only for firm matches. Not all rows give a size; the values are once, few, many and, for expanded clones, a class.

cdr3_length: 12; d_call: .; v_call: TRBV15; clone_size: many; j_call: TRBJ2-1; cdr3_nt: TGTGCCACCAGCGGGAGCTACAATGAGCAGTTCTTC; cdr3_aa: CATSGSYNEQFF
cdr3_length: 14; d_call: TRBD1; v_call: TRBV6-1; clone_size: once; j_call: TRBJ2-5; cdr3_nt: TGTGCCAGCAGTGGGGACAGGGAAGGGGAGACCCAGTACTTC; cdr3_aa: CASSGDREGETQYF
cdr3_length: 15; d_call: TRBD1; v_call: TRBV4-3; clone_size: .; j_call: TRBJ1-6; cdr3_nt: TGCGCCAGCAGCCGGGGGACAGGGGACAATTCACCCCTCCACTTT; cdr3_aa: CASSRGTGDNSPLHF
cdr3_length: 14; d_call: TRBD1; v_call: TRBV29-1; clone_size: .; j_call: TRBJ1-1; cdr3_nt: TGCAGCGTTGATCCAGGGGGCCAGAACACTGAAGCTTTCTTT; cdr3_aa: CSVDPGGQNTEAFF
cdr3_length: 14; d_call: .; v_call: TRBV6-5; clone_size: .; j_call: TRBJ2-5; cdr3_nt: TGTGCCAGCAGTCAACAGGGTGCTCAAGAGACCCAGTACTTC; cdr3_aa: CASSQQGAQETQYF
cdr3_length: 15; d_call: TRBD1; v_call: TRBV2; clone_size: .; j_call: TRBJ2-1; cdr3_nt: TGTGCCAGCAGCAATACAGGGGGGATATTTAATGAGCAGTTCTTC; cdr3_aa: CASSNTGGIFNEQFF
cdr3_length: 12; d_call: .; v_call: TRBV30; clone_size: once; j_call: TRBJ1-1; cdr3_nt: TGTGCCTGGAGTCGGAAGCTGGACGCCGCTTTCTTT; cdr3_aa: CAWSRKLDAAFF
cdr3_length: 15; d_call: .; v_call: TRBV15; clone_size: once; j_call: TRBJ1-6; cdr3_nt: TGTGCCACCAGCAGAGATCGGAAAGAGCATTCACCCCTCCACTTT; cdr3_aa: CATSRDRKEHSPLHF
cdr3_length: 14; d_call: .; v_call: TRBV4-3; clone_size: .; j_call: TRBJ1-2; cdr3_nt: TGCGCCAGCAGCCCCGAACCGAGGAACTATGGCTACACCTTC; cdr3_aa: CASSPEPRNYGYTF
cdr3_length: 11; d_call: .; v_call: TRBV29-1; clone_size: .; j_call: TRBJ1-2; cdr3_nt: TGCAGCGTGACCTCCGGGAATGGCTACACCTTC; cdr3_aa: CSVTSGNGYTF
cdr3_length: 15; d_call: .; v_call: TRBV4-2; clone_size: .; j_call: TRBJ1-2; cdr3_nt: TGTGCCAGCAGCCAAGACTTCAGAGCTAACTATGGCTACACCTTC; cdr3_aa: CASSQDFRANYGYTF
cdr3_length: 14; d_call: TRBD1; v_call: TRBV2; clone_size: once; j_call: TRBJ2-7; cdr3_nt: TGTGCCAGCACCCCCGACAGGGGAGGTTACGAGCAGTACTTC; cdr3_aa: CASTPDRGGYEQYF
cdr3_length: 17; d_call: .; v_call: TRBV30; clone_size: .; j_call: TRBJ1-1; cdr3_nt: TGTGCCTGGAGTCCCGGGAGGGTAGATGCATTTAACACTGAAGCTTTCTTT; cdr3_aa: CAWSPGRVDAFNTEAFF
cdr3_length: 13; d_call: .; v_call: TRBV7-9; clone_size: .; j_call: TRBJ1-1; cdr3_nt: TGTGCCAGCAGCCCAGTCGGGGGGATGATCGCTTTCTTT; cdr3_aa: CASSPVGGMIAFF
cdr3_length: 13; d_call: .; v_call: TRBV5-1; clone_size: .; j_call: TRBJ2-5; cdr3_nt: TGCGCCAGCAGCTTGGCCGTCGAAGAGACCCAGTACTTC; cdr3_aa: CASSLAVEETQYF
cdr3_length: 14; d_call: .; v_call: TRBV5-1; clone_size: .; j_call: TRBJ1-1; cdr3_nt: TGCGCCAGCAGCTTACAGTCAAAGGGGTCTGAAGCTTTCTTT; cdr3_aa: CASSLQSKGSEAFF
cdr3_length: 17; d_call: .; v_call: TRBV5-1; clone_size: .; j_call: TRBJ2-2; cdr3_nt: TGCGCCAGCAGCTTATCCCCCACTAGCTTGAACACCGGGGAGCTGTTTTTT; cdr3_aa: CASSLSPTSLNTGELFF
cdr3_length: 12; d_call: .; v_call: TRBV29-1; clone_size: once; j_call: TRBJ1-1; cdr3_nt: TGCAGCACTGGGGGCAGGAACACTGAAGCTTTCTTT; cdr3_aa: CSTGGRNTEAFF
cdr3_length: 13; d_call: .; v_call: TRBV9; clone_size: .; j_call: TRBJ1-2; cdr3_nt: TGTGCCAGCAGCTATACAGGGAGGAATGGCTACACCTTC; cdr3_aa: CASSYTGRNGYTF